This TCR beta chain was sequenced during a study of blood T cell repertoires in COVID-19. About the research overall: T cells, B-cell-depleted T cells, or PBMCs provided the cDNA or gDNA that served as material.

Seattle patient enrollment occurred during active infection, with longitudinal follow-up thereafter. V lost 4 bases to trimming and J lost 0 bases, with 11 bases between them. CDR3 size: 15 residues. Germline CDR1 is SGHKS and CDR2 is YYEKEE (reference sequence). The table came from immunoSEQ multiplex PCR; TCRdb's copy has only in-frame clones and leaves some out. The sample has roughly 400,000 clones, about 89% seen once; the top ten hold 2% to 2.5%. The sequencing input was peripheral blood. The receptor comes from a woman aged 55-69 years with COVID-19, enrolled during active disease. V gene TRBV5-5 combines with J gene TRBJ1-3; D is perhaps TRBD1 (5 bases). CDR3 sequence (DNA): TGTGCCAGCAGCATGACAGCTACCTCTGGAAACACCATATATTTT. It encodes CASSMTATSGNTIYF. Full variable domain (remainder filled in from reference TRBV5-5 and TRBJ1-3): DAGVTQSPTHLIKTRGQQVTLRCSPISGHKSVSWYQQVLGQGPQFIFQYYEKEERGRGNFPDRFSARQFPNYSSELNVNALLLGDSALYLCASSMTATSGNTIYFGEGSWLTVV.